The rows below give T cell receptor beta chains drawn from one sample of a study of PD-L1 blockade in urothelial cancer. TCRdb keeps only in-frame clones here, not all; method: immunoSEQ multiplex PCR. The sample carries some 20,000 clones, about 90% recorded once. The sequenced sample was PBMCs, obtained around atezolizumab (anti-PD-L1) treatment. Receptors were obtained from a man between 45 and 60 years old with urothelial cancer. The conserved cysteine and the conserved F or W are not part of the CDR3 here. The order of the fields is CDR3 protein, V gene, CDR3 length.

ASSCVGSQSRANVLT	TRBV7-4	15
ASSLVGTSGPWTYNEQF	TRBV11-2	17
ASRPGQGFTGELF	TRBV5-1	13
AISEGGRGGELF	TRBV10-3	12
ASSQEVVAGNNEQF	TRBV4-1	14
ASSRDRADKNIQY	TRBV5-1	13
ASSPRGGDREQF	TRBV5-1	12
ATYTAGISYEQY	TRBV6-1	12
ASNDLGRPHTQY	TRBV27	12
ASSLRQNTGELF	TRBV7-2	12
ATSRERLDAF	TRBV15	10
ASSIDLLARETQY	TRBV19	13
ASYSGGAGDTQY	TRBV6-1	12
ASSYNRGGYEQY	TRBV2	12
ATLLGGGAASTDTQY	TRBV13	15
SVETLAGAGYNEQF	TRBV29-1	14
ATRGSPITGELF	TRBV19	12
ASSLSRTSGVGEQF	TRBV7-3	14
ASSLRDRGNSPLH	TRBV7-8	13
ASSNIAGGRSYEQY	TRBV11-2	14
ATRLPPGGKF	TRBV2	10
ASRERDTQY	TRBV2	9
ASSQVSGYAGELF	TRBV4-1	13
ASSLGLGGATDTQY	TRBV7-8	14
ASSATYEQY	TRBV28	9
ASSQTGSISKNIQY	TRBV28	14